This T cell receptor (beta chain) comes out of a study of shared clonotypes between healthy human individuals. Sequencing used immunoSEQ multiplex PCR; TCRdb keeps in-frame clones, though not all of them. Of hundreds of thousands of clones in the sample, 60% to 75% were seen once. The CDR3 runs to 14 residues. CDR1 is SGHRS and CDR2 is YFSETQ in the germline V gene. V lost 4 bases to trimming and J lost 3 bases, with 13 bases between them. The source material was memory CD4+ T cells sorted from blood. Specified subset: CD45RA-negative fraction. The origin of this receptor is a woman aged 25 to 39 in good health. This chain joins TRBV5-1 and TRBJ1-1; D possibly corresponds to TRBD1 (5 bases). The CDR3 protein is CASSPPRQYTEAFF. CDR3 bases: TGCGCCAGCAGCCCTCCCAGACAGTACACTGAAGCTTTCTTT.